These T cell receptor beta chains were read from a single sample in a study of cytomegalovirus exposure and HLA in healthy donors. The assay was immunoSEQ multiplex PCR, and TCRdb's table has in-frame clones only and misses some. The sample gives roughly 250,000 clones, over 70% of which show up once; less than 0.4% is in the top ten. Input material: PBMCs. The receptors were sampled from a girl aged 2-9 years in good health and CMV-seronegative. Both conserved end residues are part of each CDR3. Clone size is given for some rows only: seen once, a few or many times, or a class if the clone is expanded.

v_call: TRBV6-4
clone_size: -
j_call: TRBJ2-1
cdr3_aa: CASSPGLAGGQNEQFF

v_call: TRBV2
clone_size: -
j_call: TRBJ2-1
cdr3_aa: CASRGSTSRVGEQFF

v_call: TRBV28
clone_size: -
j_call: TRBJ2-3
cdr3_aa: CASSSIRGMDTQYF

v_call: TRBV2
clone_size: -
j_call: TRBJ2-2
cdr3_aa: CASSEMGRPETGELFF

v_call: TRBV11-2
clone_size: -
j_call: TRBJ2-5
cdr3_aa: CASSLGGTSGRRETQYF

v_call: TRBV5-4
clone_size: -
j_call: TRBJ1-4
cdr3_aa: CASSQKGESTNEKLFF

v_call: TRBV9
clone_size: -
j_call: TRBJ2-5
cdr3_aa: CASSTGLAEETQYF

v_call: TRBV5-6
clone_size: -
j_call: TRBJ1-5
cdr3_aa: CASSLGMPGVGQPQHF

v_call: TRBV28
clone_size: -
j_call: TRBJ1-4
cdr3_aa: CASSLATAWWVLPNEKLFF

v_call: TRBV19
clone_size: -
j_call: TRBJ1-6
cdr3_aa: CASRWGSGAANSPLHF

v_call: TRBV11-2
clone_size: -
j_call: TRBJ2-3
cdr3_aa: CASSLGVLGNTDTQYF

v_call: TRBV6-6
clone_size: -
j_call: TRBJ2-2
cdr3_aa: CASRITGEAGELFF

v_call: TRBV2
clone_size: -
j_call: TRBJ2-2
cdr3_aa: CASTGQGVTGELFF

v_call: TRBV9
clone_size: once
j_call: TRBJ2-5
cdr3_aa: CASSLTSLGGGETQYF

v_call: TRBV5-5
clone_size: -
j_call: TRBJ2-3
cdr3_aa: CASSLGLAGTDTQYF

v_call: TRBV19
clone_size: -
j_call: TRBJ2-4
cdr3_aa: CASRTTGGYGWVF

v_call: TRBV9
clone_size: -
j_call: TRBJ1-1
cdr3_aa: CASSVAAGGEAFF

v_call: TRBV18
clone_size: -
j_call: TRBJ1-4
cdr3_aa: CASSPLTGQGSEKLFF

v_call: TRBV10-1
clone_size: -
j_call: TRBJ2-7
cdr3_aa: CASGPKGAGAYEQYF

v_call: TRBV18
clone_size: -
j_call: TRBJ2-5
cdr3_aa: CASSPFRVDGGETQYF

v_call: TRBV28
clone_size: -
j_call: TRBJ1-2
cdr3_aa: CASRYLDKPYEGGGYTF

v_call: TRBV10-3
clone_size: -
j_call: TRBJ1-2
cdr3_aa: CAISETAGRYGYTF

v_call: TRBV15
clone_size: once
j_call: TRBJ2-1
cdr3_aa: CATSVRHSPHNEQFF

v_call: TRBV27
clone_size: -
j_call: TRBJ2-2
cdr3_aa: CASSAHGQEHTGELFF

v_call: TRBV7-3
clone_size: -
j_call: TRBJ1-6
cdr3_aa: CASSPARISPLHF

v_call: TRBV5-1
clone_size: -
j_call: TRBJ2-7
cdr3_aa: CASSLAGTGKPSIISYEQYF

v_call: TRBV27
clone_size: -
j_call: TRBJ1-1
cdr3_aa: CASSPLGGGRNTEAFF

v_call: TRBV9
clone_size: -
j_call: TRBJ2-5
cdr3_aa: CASSVSGEQETQYF

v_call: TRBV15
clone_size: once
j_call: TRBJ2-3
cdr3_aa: CATSRVGWRAFPDTQYF

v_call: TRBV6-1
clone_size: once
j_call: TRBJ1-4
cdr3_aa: CASCQIGGGGEKLFF

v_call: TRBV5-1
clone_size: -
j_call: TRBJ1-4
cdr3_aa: CASSLEGATNEKLFF

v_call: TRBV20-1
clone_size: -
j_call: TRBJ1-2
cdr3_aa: CSAYSDYGYTF

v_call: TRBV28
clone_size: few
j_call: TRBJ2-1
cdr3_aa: CASSSYNEQFF

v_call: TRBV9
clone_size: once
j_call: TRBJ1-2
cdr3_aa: CASSVANTAAVFHGYTF

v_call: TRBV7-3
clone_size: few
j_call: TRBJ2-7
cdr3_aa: CASSLRSGVTNDEQYF

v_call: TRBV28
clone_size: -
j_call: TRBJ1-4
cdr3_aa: CASSSWRGRNEKLFF

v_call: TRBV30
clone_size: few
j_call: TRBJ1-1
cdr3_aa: CAWSLGDWPTEAFF

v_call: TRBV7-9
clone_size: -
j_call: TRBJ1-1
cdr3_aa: CASSPAGGSTNTEAFF

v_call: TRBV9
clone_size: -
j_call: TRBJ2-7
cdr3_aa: CASSVISGRASRGDGQYF

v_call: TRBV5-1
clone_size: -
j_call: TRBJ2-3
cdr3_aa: CASSARTSGGADTQYF

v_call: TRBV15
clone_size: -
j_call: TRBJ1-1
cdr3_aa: CATSSPRDLNTEAFF